The sequence of this TCR beta chain was determined in a study of identical twins listed by TCRdb under 2016. Describing the broader study: TCR alpha and beta repertoires from monozygotic twins, unrelated adults of various ages and cord blood were deep-sequenced to test whether fetal clonotypes persist. Replicate twin experiments were performed at different times using different library preparation protocols to rule out contamination. The investigation overall reported the following: Abundant cord blood beta clonotypes had fewer insertions, young adult naive repertoires showed a similar but weaker trend, and memory repertoires showed no such trend. Because the same donors could not be followed over many years, the conclusions depended on cross-sectional statistical analysis. In monozygotic twins, out-of-frame TCR alpha sharing was systematically underestimated by recombination models, although the models agreed with sharing between unrelated individuals. The excess sharing between twins in beta out-of-frame sequences was weaker because fewer shared sequences reduced the signal-to-noise ratio. Compared with coincidental sharing between unrelated individuals, out-of-frame TCR alpha sequences shared between twins had an excess of sequences with low generation probability. Zero-insertion analyses could be partly confounded by invariant T cells such as MAIT and iNKT, although diverse VJ usage argued against such confounding for most clonotypes.

Library preparation employed 5' RACE. The sequencer listed for this sample is Illumina HiSeq 2000. A universal primer binding site was added through template switching, and the final cDNA carried a unique molecular identifier so that TCR cDNA molecules could be counted accurately. Specific primers in the conserved constant-segment region were used to synthesize first-strand cDNA for the TCR alpha and beta chains. To control for contamination, every cDNA library was double barcoded, receiving both a SMART-Mk sample barcode and Illumina barcodes. Two successive PCR steps introduced TruSeq adapter sequences along with Illumina sample barcodes. The TCR alpha and beta cDNA libraries were sequenced on the Illumina HiSeq platform using custom primers. In the source study's methods: MiGEC processed the raw reads to extract unique molecular identifiers, while MiXCR was used to determine the CDR3 positions. Recombination models were inferred per individual with the repgenHMM and IGoR tools using an EM algorithm. Shared clonotypes were analyzed with the tcR package in R, and sharing was normalized by the product of cloneset sizes. To study raw recombination without the effects of thymic and clonal selection, out-of-frame nonproductive sequences were analyzed. TCRdb reworked the public reads: Q25 trimming with fastp, MiXCR clone assembly, productive beta chains retained. Each entry merges the rows of one CDR3 protein and shows their most common DNA and genes. What appears here as the V and J calls and clone size reflects TCRdb's work, not the paper's. This sample gives about 530,000 distinct CDR3 sequences in total; around 20% of them show up just once. The ten largest clones capture 0.4% to 0.6% of the sample.

Notes on this clonotype: Its antigen is currently not known. No much larger clone is present one base from it, and per-base qualities are unavailable.

V is clipped by 2 bases and J by 0 bases, and the sequence between their germline boundaries is 5 bases long. From its cysteine to its phenylalanine, the CDR3 spans 14 amino acids. Only the CDR3 part of the read is kept: 42 bases, read in frame from the first base. Via the germline V gene (reference sequence), CDR1 is SEHNR and CDR2 FQNEAQ. Every donor was a healthy Caucasian. Three pairs of female monozygotic twins, all aged roughly 18 to 29 years, made up the twin cohort. CD4+ and CD8+ T cell populations were isolated with positive isolation kits from Invitrogen. This same sample was also taken into another study, of yellow fever vaccine responses in identical twins. That second report states: According to the authors, the vaccine-induced T cell response in identical twins seemed to be partly convergent and partly specific to each individual. Focusing on identical twins, the study followed the T cell clones that responded to the vaccine, and did so with precision.

The sample taken for sequencing was CD4+ T cells sorted from blood. The chain is made from TRBV7-9 and TRBJ2-1; the D gene lacks a confident call. The source of this sequence is a woman younger than 35 in good health. The CDR3 corresponds to CASSLRLSYNEQFF. In nucleotides, the sequence is TGTGCCAGCAGCTTACGACTCTCCTACAATGAGCAGTTCTTC.